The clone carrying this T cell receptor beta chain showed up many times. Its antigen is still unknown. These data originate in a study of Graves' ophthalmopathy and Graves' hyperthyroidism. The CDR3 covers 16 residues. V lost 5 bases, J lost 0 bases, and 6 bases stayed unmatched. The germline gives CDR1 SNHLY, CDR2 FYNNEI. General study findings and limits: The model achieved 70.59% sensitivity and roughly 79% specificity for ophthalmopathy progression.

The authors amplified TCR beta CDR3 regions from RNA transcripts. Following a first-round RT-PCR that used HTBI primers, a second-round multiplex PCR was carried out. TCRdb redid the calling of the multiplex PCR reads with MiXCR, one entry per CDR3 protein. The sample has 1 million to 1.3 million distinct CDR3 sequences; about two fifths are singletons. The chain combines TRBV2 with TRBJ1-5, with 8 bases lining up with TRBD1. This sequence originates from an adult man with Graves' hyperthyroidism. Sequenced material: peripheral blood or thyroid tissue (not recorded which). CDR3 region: CASSRDRTHSNQPQHF. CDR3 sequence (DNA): TGTGCCAGCAGTCGGGACAGGACGCATAGCAATCAGCCCCAGCATTTT.